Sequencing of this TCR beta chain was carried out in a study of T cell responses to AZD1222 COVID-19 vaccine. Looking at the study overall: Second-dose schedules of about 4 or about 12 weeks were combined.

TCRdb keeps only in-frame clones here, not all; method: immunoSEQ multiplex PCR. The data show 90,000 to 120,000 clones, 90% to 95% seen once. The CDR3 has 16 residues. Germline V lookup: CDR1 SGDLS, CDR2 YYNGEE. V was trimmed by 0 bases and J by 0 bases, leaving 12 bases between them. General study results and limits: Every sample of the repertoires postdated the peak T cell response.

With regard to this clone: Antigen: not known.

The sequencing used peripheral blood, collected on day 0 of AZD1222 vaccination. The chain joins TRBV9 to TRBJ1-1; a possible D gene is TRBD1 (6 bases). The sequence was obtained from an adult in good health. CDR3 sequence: CASSVAGGGVNTEAFF. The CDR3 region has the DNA TGTGCCAGCAGCGTAGCTGGAGGGGGAGTGAACACTGAAGCTTTCTTT.